A selection of T cell receptor beta chains follows, all from one sample in a study of blood T cell repertoires in COVID-19. Produced via immunoSEQ multiplex PCR; TCRdb's table is partial and in-frame only. This table has over 110,000 clones, roughly 88% appearing once. The sample was peripheral blood. These receptors were taken from a man aged 55 to 70 with active or convalescent COVID-19. Both conserved end residues are part of each CDR3. The D gene is left open where the match is weak. For some rows the clone size is stated as once, few or many, or as a class when expanded; others skip it.

- | - | TRBJ1-5 | TRBV7-2 | TGTGCCAGCAGCTTAGTCGCAGACAATCAGCCCCAGCATTTT | CASSLVADNQPQHF
once | TRBD1 | TRBJ2-1 | TRBV27 | TGTGCCAGCAGGGCAGGGGGTTCGGCAGGGGAGCAGTTCTTC | CASRAGGSAGEQFF
- | TRBD1 | TRBJ1-2 | TRBV5-5 | TGTGCCAGCAGCTTCGCTTATAGACAGGGCCCGTATGGCTACACCTTC | CASSFAYRQGPYGYTF
- | TRBD2 | TRBJ2-3 | TRBV13 | TGTGCCAGCAGCTTAGCTAGCGGGGGTTTCGGAGATACGCAGTATTTT | CASSLASGGFGDTQYF
once | TRBD1 | TRBJ2-3 | TRBV19 | TGTGCCAGTCAGGCAGACAGGGATATTCCAGATACGCAGTATTTT | CASQADRDIPDTQYF
- | - | TRBJ2-3 | TRBV3-1/TRBV3-2 | TGTGCCAGCAGCCAAGATTTCCCTAGGAGCACAGATACGCAGTATTTT | CASSQDFPRSTDTQYF
- | TRBD1 | TRBJ1-1 | TRBV19 | TGTGCCAGTAGTATAGGAGGACAGGTCACTGAAGCTTTCTTT | CASSIGGQVTEAFF
once | - | TRBJ1-5 | TRBV2 | TGTGCCAGCAGTGAAGTCCGGGTCGGGGGTCGGACCCAGCATTTT | CASSEVRVGGRTQHF
once | - | TRBJ1-2 | TRBV11-3 | TGTGCCAGCAGCGCGCAGCGGGGGCTTGGCTATGGCTACACCTTC | CASSAQRGLGYGYTF
- | TRBD2 | TRBJ2-1 | TRBV6-2/TRBV6-3 | TGTGCCAGCAGTTACTTGCGGGAGGCTATGCATGAGCAGTTCTTC | CASSYLREAMHEQFF
- | - | TRBJ1-3 | TRBV4-3 | TGCGCCAGCAGCCAAGATCTGGCGGATTCTTACTCTGGAAACACCATATATTTT | CASSQDLADSYSGNTIYF
- | - | TRBJ2-1 | TRBV6-2/TRBV6-3 | TGTGCCAGCAGTTACAGGGGTGAGCAGTTCTTC | CASSYRGEQFF
- | - | TRBJ1-6 | TRBV18 | TGTGCCAGCTCATCGAGCTCCTATAATTCACCCCTCCACTTT | CASSSSSYNSPLHF
- | - | TRBJ1-3 | TRBV6-4 | TGTGCCAGCAGTGACAGGGAGAGCTCTGGAAACACCATATATTTT | CASSDRESSGNTIYF
once | TRBD1 | TRBJ2-3 | TRBV6-5 | TGTGCCAGCAGTTACGACGGACAGGACACAGATACGCAGTATTTT | CASSYDGQDTDTQYF
- | TRBD1 | TRBJ2-2 | TRBV4-3 | TGCGCCAGCAGCCAAATGACAGGGGGTATCGGGGAGCTGTTTTTT | CASSQMTGGIGELFF
- | - | TRBJ1-5 | TRBV6-5 | TGTGCCAGCAGCCCCGACAGCTTCAATCAGCCCCAGCATTTT | CASSPDSFNQPQHF
- | - | TRBJ1-2 | TRBV7-9 | TGTGCCAGCAGCTTAGCCCCCCCCGAAGCAGGGGACTATGGCTACACCTTC | CASSLAPPEAGDYGYTF
- | - | TRBJ2-1 | TRBV2 | TGTGCCAGCAGAGAGATCTATGAGCAGTTCTTC | CASREIYEQFF
- | - | TRBJ1-3 | TRBV9 | TGTGCCAGCAGCGCCACGGGACATAGTGGAAACACCATATATTTT | CASSATGHSGNTIYF
- | TRBD1 | TRBJ1-2 | TRBV19 | TGTGCCAGTAGTCGACAGGGGGAGATCTATGGCTACACCTTC | CASSRQGEIYGYTF
- | - | TRBJ2-2 | TRBV18 | TGTGCCAGCTCACCACTAAATAGCGGCGGAGAGGGCACCGGGGAGCTGTTTTTT | CASSPLNSGGEGTGELFF
- | TRBD1 | TRBJ2-7 | TRBV6-2/TRBV6-3 | TGTGCCAGCAGTTATCGGAGAGCCGGTTCGAGACAGGGGCCGGTCGAGCAGTACTTC | CASSYRRAGSRQGPVEQYF
- | TRBD2 | TRBJ2-1 | TRBV30 | TGTGCCTTGGGACTAGCGGGAGTTTTTCCCCCCAATGAGCAGTTCTTC | CALGLAGVFPPNEQFF
- | - | TRBJ1-2 | TRBV6-1 | TGTGCCAGCAGTGAAATAAGACGCAGGGGATACCTCTTC | CASSEIRRRGYLF
- | TRBD1 | TRBJ1-5 | TRBV27 | TGTGCCAGCAGTTTCCAGGGGGTGGATCAGCCCCAGCATTTT | CASSFQGVDQPQHF
few | TRBD1 | TRBJ1-5 | TRBV12-3/TRBV12-4 | TGTGCCAGCAGCGGGACAGGGGGGAGGCCCCAGCATTTT | CASSGTGGRPQHF
- | - | TRBJ2-7 | TRBV23-1 | TGCGCCAGAACCCCCCCGTTACAGGGACAAGACTACGAGCAGTACTTC | CARTPPLQGQDYEQYF
once | - | TRBJ2-7 | TRBV11-2 | TGTGCCAGCAGCACCTTCTTGGGGCCACCTCGCCAGTACTTC | CASSTFLGPPRQYF
- | - | TRBJ2-2 | TRBV6-2/TRBV6-3 | TGTGCCAGCAGTGTACAGATAGCGGTCACGAACACCGGGGAGCTGTTTTTT | CASSVQIAVTNTGELFF
- | TRBD1 | TRBJ1-1 | TRBV6-5 | TGTGCCAGCAATCCGGACAGGAGGAACACTGAAGCTTTCTTT | CASNPDRRNTEAFF
- | TRBD1 | TRBJ2-2 | TRBV11-3 | TGTGCCAGCAGCTTAGAGGATTGGGACAGGGGCACCGGGGAGCTGTTTTTT | CASSLEDWDRGTGELFF
- | TRBD1 | TRBJ1-5 | TRBV10-3 | TGTGCCATCAGCAACCCGGGACAGGGAATACAGCCCCAGCATTTT | CAISNPGQGIQPQHF
- | - | TRBJ1-2 | TRBV9 | TGTGCCAGCAGCGACGACCCCGGGATCGTCAACTATGGCTACACCTTC | CASSDDPGIVNYGYTF
- | TRBD1 | TRBJ2-2 | TRBV27 | TGTGCCACCGCTTACGGGACAGGGGGCCGGAACACCGGGGAGCTGTTTTTT | CATAYGTGGRNTGELFF
- | - | TRBJ1-2 | TRBV30 | TGTGCCTGGAGGGGCAGGGAGGACTATGGCTACACCTTC | CAWRGREDYGYTF
few | - | TRBJ2-7 | TRBV5-6 | TGTGCCAGCAGAAATAGACACCGTTGGGACGAGCAGTACTTC | CASRNRHRWDEQYF
- | - | TRBJ2-5 | TRBV11-3 | TGTGCCAGCAGCGCCGGACTGATCGAGACCCAGTACTTC | CASSAGLIETQYF
- | TRBD1 | TRBJ1-1 | TRBV5-1 | TGCGCCAGCAGCCCGCTGACAGGGGGAAGAGGAGAAGCTTTCTTT | CASSPLTGGRGEAFF
- | TRBD1 | TRBJ1-2 | TRBV18 | TGTGCCAGCTCAACAGGGGTGCAGGGCTACACCTTC | CASSTGVQGYTF
- | - | TRBJ1-1 | TRBV11-3 | TGTGCCAGCAGCTTTACAGGACTGAACACTGAAGCTTTCTTT | CASSFTGLNTEAFF
- | - | TRBJ1-1 | TRBV11-3 | TGTGCCAGCAGCTTGGTCGGCCGGGACATTGAAGCTTTCTTT | CASSLVGRDIEAFF
once | TRBD2 | TRBJ2-3 | TRBV5-1 | TGCGCCAGCAGCCCGACACCAATGATAGGGAGGGTCCCAGATACGCAGTATTTT | CASSPTPMIGRVPDTQYF
once | TRBD1 | TRBJ1-4 | TRBV4-3 | TGCGCCAGCAGCCAGTGGGGACAGGGGGCTGAAAAACTGTTTTTT | CASSQWGQGAEKLFF
- | - | TRBJ2-3 | TRBV9 | TGTGCCAGCAGCGTACAATATAGCGGAACAGATACGCAGTATTTT | CASSVQYSGTDTQYF
- | - | TRBJ1-1 | TRBV18 | TGTGCCAGCTCACCACCGCCAGAGAACACTGAAGCTTTCTTT | CASSPPPENTEAFF
- | - | TRBJ1-3 | TRBV6-5 | TGTGCCAGCATCAGCTCTGGAAACACCATATATTTT | CASISSGNTIYF
- | TRBD2 | TRBJ2-1 | TRBV10-1 | TGCGCCAGCAGCAAGGGACTACCCTACAATGAGCAGTTCTTC | CASSKGLPYNEQFF
- | TRBD2 | TRBJ2-3 | TRBV14 | TGTGCCAGCAGCCTGGGAGGGGGCACAGATACGCAGTATTTT | CASSLGGGTDTQYF
- | - | TRBJ1-5 | TRBV29-1 | TGCAGCGTTGAATGGGGCTCGGGGGCCCAGCATTTT | CSVEWGSGAQHF
- | TRBD1 | TRBJ1-1 | TRBV25-1 | TGTGCCAGCAGTGAGACGACAGGGGCGAACACTGAAGCTTTCTTT | CASSETTGANTEAFF
- | TRBD1 | TRBJ2-4 | TRBV6-2/TRBV6-3 | TGTGCCAGCAGTTCCCCGAACAGGGGGGAGACCAAAAACATTCAGTACTTC | CASSSPNRGETKNIQYF
- | - | TRBJ1-2 | TRBV10-3 | TGTGCCATCAGTGAGGGTGGGACAAATGCTGGCTATGGCTACACCTTC | CAISEGGTNAGYGYTF
- | TRBD2 | TRBJ2-1 | TRBV10-1 | TGCGCCAGCAGTGAGGGGACTAGCGGGTTCGATGAGCAGTTCTTC | CASSEGTSGFDEQFF
- | TRBD2 | TRBJ2-3 | TRBV7-2 | TGTGCCAGCAGCTTAAACCCCTTACTAGCGGGAGTCGCAGATACGCAGTATTTT | CASSLNPLLAGVADTQYF
- | TRBD1 | TRBJ1-1 | TRBV30 | TGTGCCTGGAGGACAGGGCCGAACACTGAAGCTTTCTTT | CAWRTGPNTEAFF
- | - | TRBJ1-1 | TRBV19 | TGTGCCAGTAGTATAGGGCCGAACACTGAAGCTTTCTTT | CASSIGPNTEAFF
once | TRBD2 | TRBJ2-1 | TRBV29-1 | TGCAGCGTAATGACCTTGAGCGGGAGGAACTACAATGAGCAGTTCTTC | CSVMTLSGRNYNEQFF
- | TRBD2 | TRBJ2-1 | TRBV6-2/TRBV6-3 | TGTGCCAGCAGCGGGACTAGCGGGAGGATCACCTACAATGAGCAGTTCTTC | CASSGTSGRITYNEQFF
- | TRBD1 | TRBJ1-5 | TRBV19 | TGTGCCAGTAGTAGGACAGGGGACTATCAGCCCCAGCATTTT | CASSRTGDYQPQHF